Listed here are 32 T cell receptor beta chains from one sample, sequenced in a study of vaccination and CD4 T cells after COVID-19. The treatment was: roughly 11-day PBMC culture with coronavirus spike peptide pools or control peptides (ViraFEST assay). These receptors have no identified antigens. Sequencing of cultured CD4+ T cell DNA used the Oncomine TCR Beta short-read assay. One entry per CDR3 protein, called by TCRdb with MiXCR from the PCR reads. The data contain 15,000 or so distinct CDR3 sequences, about 60% of them seen just once; the ten biggest clones take up roughly 11%. Sequencing was performed on CD4+ T cells from blood, cultured in vitro. The source is a human donor who had recovered from COVID-19.

The V gene is TRBV29-1, the J gene TRBJ2-1; 7 nucleotides agree with TRBD2. The CDR3 covers 14 residues. Trimming cost V 6 bases and J 2 bases; bases outside gene matches: 7. Germline-derived CDR1 and CDR2 are SQVTM and ANQGSEA. The CDR3: CSVSSGFTYNEQFF. The CDR3 DNA follows: TGCAGCGTCTCTAGCGGATTTACCTACAATGAGCAGTTCTTC.

The genes are TRBV27 and TRBJ1-3; 8 nucleotides match TRBD1. The length of the CDR3 is 17 residues. Germline loops: CDR1 MNHEY, CDR2 SMNVEV (reference sequence). V was pared by 5 bases and J by 3 bases, with 12 bases of the junction left unmatched. The CDR3 spells CASSRLQGGMGGNTIYF. CDR3 nucleotides: TGTGCCAGCAGTCGCCTACAGGGGGGGATGGGTGGAAACACCATATATTTT.

The V and J genes are TRBV6-4 and TRBJ2-5; D uncertain. Germline loops: CDR1 MRHNA, CDR2 SNTAGT. Trimming cost V 7 bases and J 4 bases, with 22 bases left between them. The CDR3 runs 16 residues. The CDR3 sequence is CASTFSGRSLIETQYF. Here the CDR3 DNA reads TGTGCCAGCACCTTCTCCGGCCGCAGCTTAATAGAGACCCAGTACTTC.

This chain's CDR3 is CASSRTTLSGSADTQYF. In DNA, the CDR3 is TGTGCCAGCAGCCGAACAACCCTTAGCGGGAGCGCAGATACGCAGTATTTT. The chain links TRBV11-2 to TRBJ2-3; 9 positions agree with TRBD2. Germline V lookup: CDR1 SGHAT, CDR2 FQNNGV. V dropped 5 bases and J dropped 4; count of bases not matched to a gene: 13. The CDR3 sequence is 17 residues long.

This clonotype appeared a few times. The chain carries TRBV25-1 and TRBJ1-2, with D unresolved. There are 13 residues in the CDR3. Germline lookup yields CDR1 MGHDK and CDR2 SYGVNS. V lost 4 bases and J lost 6, with 12 bases in between. The CDR3 bases are TGTGCCAGCAGTGTTTCATGGACGGATGGCTACACCTTC. Its protein is CASSVSWTDGYTF.

This chain joins TRBV20-1 and TRBJ2-5; 9 positions match TRBD1. CDR1 and CDR2 (germline): DFQATT, SNEGSKA (reference sequence). The CDR3 has 15 amino acids. Trimming removed 4 bases from V and 5 bases from J; junction bases left unmatched: 11. The DNA of the CDR3 is TGCAGTGCTATCAACCCCGGGACAGGGTCGGAGACCCAGTACTTC. It specifies CSAINPGTGSETQYF.

The chain couples TRBV15 to TRBJ2-2; possibly TRBD1 for D (6 bases). Trimming took off 2 bases at V and 3 bases at J, with 10 bases between the two ends. Germline loops: CDR1 LNHNV, CDR2 YYDKDF (reference sequence). The CDR3 totals 15 residues. The CDR3 loop reads CATSRSRGHTGELFF. The CDR3 region has the DNA TGTGCCACCAGCAGATCCAGGGGCCACACCGGGGAGCTGTTTTTT.

By its share, this clonotype is medium-sized. This sequence joins TRBV9 and TRBJ2-5; possible D gene TRBD2, 6 bases. The CDR3 is 16 amino acids. Germline CDR1 and CDR2: SGDLS and YYNGEE. V dropped 3 bases and J dropped 2 bases, with 17 bases sitting between them. In DNA, the CDR3 is TGTGCCAGCAGCGAGGGAGGCGGCCAGATTCAAGAGACCCAGTACTTC. Encoded protein: CASSEGGGQIQETQYF.

Judged by abundance, this clonotype is medium-sized. V is TRBV19 and J is TRBJ1-1; possible D gene TRBD1, 5 bases. With 1 base removed from V and 5 bases from J, the gap between germline ends came to 17 bases. The CDR3 length is 16 residues. Germline CDR1 and CDR2: LNHDA and SQIVND (reference sequence). CDR3 protein: CASSIAGRQAGTEAFF. CDR3 nucleotides: TGTGCCAGTAGTATAGCAGGGAGGCAAGCAGGGACTGAAGCTTTCTTT. Looking up the rest from reference TRBV19 and TRBJ1-1 gives the full variable domain: DGGITQSPKYLFRKEGQNVTLSCEQNLNHDAMYWYRQDPGQGLRLIYYSQIVNDFQKGDIAEGYSVSREKKESFPLTVTSAQKNPTAFYLCASSIAGRQAGTEAFFGQGTRLTVV.

This chain uses TRBV10-3 with TRBJ1-1; TRBD1 matches 9 bases. The V and J ends lost 1 base and 6 bases, in that order; junction bases with no gene match: 12. This CDR3 spans 17 amino acids. Per the germline V gene, CDR1 is ENHRY and CDR2 is SYGVKD. The CDR3 region has the DNA TGTGCCATCAGTGAGTACAGGGGGCCTCCGGGGGGCGCTGAAGCTTTCTTT. As protein: CAISEYRGPPGGAEAFF.

V and J are TRBV2 and TRBJ1-2; TRBD1 might be the D (5 bases). Trimming pared 2 bases from V and 4 bases from J, leaving 11 bases between. Germline CDR1 SNHLY, CDR2 FYNNEI. The CDR3 has 14 amino acids. The CDR3 loop reads CASSESRAGYGYTF. The CDR3, as DNA: TGTGCCAGCAGTGAATCCAGGGCCGGCTATGGCTACACCTTC.

The chain joins TRBV12-3 or TRBV12-4 to TRBJ1-5; unclear D gene. V lost 7 bases to trimming and J lost 7 bases, with 17 bases between them. The CDR3 spans 14 residues. In nucleotides, the CDR3 is TGTGCCAGCACCTTGGCTTCGTCGGGGCAGCCCCAGCATTTT. Amino acids: CASTLASSGQPQHF.

The V call is TRBV20-1, the J call TRBJ1-2; 10 bases fit TRBD1. V trimming: 2 bases; J trimming: 5 bases; junction bases outside the gene matches: 11. The CDR3 extends over 16 amino acids. Germline values: CDR1 DFQATT, CDR2 SNEGSKA (reference sequence). CDR3 coding DNA: TGCAGTGCTAGAAGACAGGGGGCGATCTCTGGATATGGCTACACCTTC. Amino acid sequence: CSARRQGAISGYGYTF.

The J gene is TRBJ1-2, the V gene TRBV5-1, with 9 bases aligning to TRBD1. The CDR3 covers 13 residues. Germline V gives CDR1 SGHRS, CDR2 YFSETQ. J gave up 0 bases and V 7 bases, and 1 base lay outside the gene matches. For the CDR3, the DNA is TGCGCCAGCGGACAGGGGACTAACTATGGCTACACCTTC. Protein sequence: CASGQGTNYGYTF.

This chain connects TRBV6-4 to TRBJ1-2; D gene ambiguous. Germline V lookup: CDR1 MRHNA, CDR2 SNTAGT. V was pared by 0 bases and J by 8 bases, with 10 bases between. CDR3 length equals 13 residues. The CDR3 region is CASSDSGREGYTF. The CDR3 region has the DNA TGTGCCAGCAGTGACTCGGGGAGGGAGGGCTACACCTTC.

The gene calls are TRBV6-2 or TRBV6-3 and TRBJ1-5; D call uncertain. Germline-derived CDR1 and CDR2 are MNHEY and SVGEGT. This CDR3 is built from 14 residues. V lost 6 bases to trimming and J lost 2 bases, with 11 bases between them. The CDR3: CASRDPGGNQPQHF. CDR3 nucleotide sequence: TGTGCCAGCAGGGACCCTGGGGGCAATCAGCCCCAGCATTTT.

The V call is TRBV20-1, the J call TRBJ2-7, with TRBD2 identical over 8 bases. The CDR3 covers 15 residues. Germline CDR1 reads DFQATT; CDR2 reads SNEGSKA (reference sequence). Trimming took 3 bases from V and 7 from J; bases not matched to a gene: 14. The CDR3 here is CSARSLAGPVQEQYF. For the CDR3, the DNA is TGCAGTGCTAGGAGCCTAGCGGGCCCGGTCCAGGAGCAGTACTTC.

A few counts support this clonotype. The chain combines TRBV20-1 with TRBJ2-7; maybe TRBD2 (6 bases). This CDR3 is 15 amino acids long. Germline V gene sequence: CDR1 DFQATT, CDR2 SNEGSKA (reference sequence). Trimming pared 0 bases from V and 0 bases from J, leaving 12 bases between. The CDR3: CSARDAKTSSYEQYF. CDR3 bases: TGCAGTGCTAGAGATGCGAAGACTAGCTCCTACGAGCAGTACTTC.

V and J are TRBV6-2 or TRBV6-3 and TRBJ2-7; D may be TRBD2 (6 bases). V was clipped by 6 bases and J by 6 bases, with 18 bases between them. The CDR3 length is 14 residues. Germline V gene data show CDR1 as MNHEY and CDR2 as SVGEGT. The CDR3 bases are TGTGCCAGCAGAAGGGGACTCCGAACGTCCGAGCAGTACTTC. Protein sequence: CASRRGLRTSEQYF.

CDR3 in DNA: TGTGCCTGCCCCGGGGACACACTGCTCACTGAAGCTTTCTTT. Amino acid sequence: CACPGDTLLTEAFF. The rearrangement joins TRBV30 to TRBJ1-1, with D perhaps matching TRBD1 (6 bases). The CDR3 length is 14 residues. V was clipped by 6 bases and J by 4 bases, with 18 bases between them. Germline V gene data show CDR1 as GTSNPN and CDR2 as SVGIG (reference sequence).

J is TRBJ1-2 and V is TRBV20-1, with a tentative D call TRBD1 (5 bases). V was pared by 5 bases and J by 8 bases, with 24 bases between. The germline CDR1 and CDR2 sequences are DFQATT and SNEGSKA (reference sequence). The CDR3 consists of 15 residues. The CDR3 region has the DNA TGCAGTGCTTCCCACTCCCAGGGTGGAGTGAAAGGCTACACCTTC. Its translation is CSASHSQGGVKGYTF.

The chain carries TRBV20-1 and TRBJ1-2; 9 bases are shared with TRBD1. The CDR3 is made up of 13 amino acids. Germline trimming cut 8 bases from V and 4 bases from J; bases unmatched to any gene: 8. CDR1 and CDR2 (germline): DFQATT, SNEGSKA (reference sequence). The CDR3 reads CSTRTGAVYGYTF. The CDR3 region has the DNA TGCAGTACCAGGACAGGGGCTGTCTATGGCTACACCTTC.

The chain links TRBV12-5 to TRBJ2-2; D not certain. V lost 5 bases and J lost 3, with 7 bases in between. Germline V lookup: CDR1 LGHNT, CDR2 FRNRAP. The CDR3 is 13 residues long. CDR3 DNA: TGTGCTAGTGGTGCAGAGTACACCGGGGAGCTGTTTTTT. Residues: CASGAEYTGELFF. The full variable domain, rest sourced from reference TRBV12-5 and TRBJ2-2, is DARVTQTPRHKVTEMGQEVTMRCQPILGHNTVFWYRQTMMQGLELLAYFRNRAPLDDSGMPKDRFSAEMPDATLATLKIQPSEPRDSAVYFCASGAEYTGELFFGEGSRLTVL.

This chain uses TRBV6-5 with TRBJ1-1, with TRBD1 as a possible D gene (6 bases). This CDR3 region has 14 residues. The V end lost 0 bases, the J end lost 8 bases, and 13 bases lay between the germline ends. The V gene's germline CDR1 is MNHEY and CDR2 SVGAGI. CDR3 protein: CASSYSPGEVEAFF. The CDR3 nucleotides read TGTGCCAGCAGTTACTCGCCAGGGGAGGTCGAAGCTTTCTTT.

The chain employs TRBV28 and TRBJ2-7; 8 bases map to TRBD2. With 3 bases clipped from V and 0 bases from J, the junction kept 7 bases outside the gene matches. The CDR3 has 16 residues. The germline V gene has CDR1 MDHEN and CDR2 SYDVKM. CDR3 residues: CASSFHLAGLSYEQYF. Here the CDR3 DNA reads TGTGCCAGCAGTTTCCACCTAGCGGGCCTCTCCTACGAGCAGTACTTC.

The J gene is TRBJ2-5, the V gene TRBV6-1; D is perhaps TRBD2 (6 bases). The CDR3 has 15 residues. CDR1 is MNHNS and CDR2 is SASEGT in the germline V gene. V dropped 6 bases and J dropped 5 bases, with 19 bases sitting between them. The CDR3: CASRLYSGVGETQYF. The CDR3 DNA reads as TGTGCCAGCAGATTGTATAGCGGAGTCGGGGAGACCCAGTACTTC.

Only a few counts were recorded for this clonotype. The rearrangement uses TRBV20-1 and TRBJ2-3; either TRBD1 or TRBD2 may supply D (5 bases each). V shed 2 bases and J shed 2 bases, with 8 bases lying between them. There are 13 residues in the CDR3. Looked up from germline, CDR1 is DFQATT and CDR2 is SNEGSKA (reference sequence). CDR3 DNA sequence: TGCAGTGCTAGAAGCGGACACACAGATACGCAGTATTTT. Protein sequence: CSARSGHTDTQYF.

This clonotype was observed a handful of times. CDR3 nucleotides: TGTGCCAGCAGTTACTTCTCCCTCAGCTCACCCCTCCACTTT. Protein sequence: CASSYFSLSSPLHF. The chain has TRBV6-5 and TRBJ1-6; D unresolved. The CDR3 is made up of 14 amino acids. Germline-derived CDR1 and CDR2 are MNHEY and SVGAGI. Trimming cost V 1 base and J 10 bases, with 11 bases left between them.

The V call is TRBV18, the J call TRBJ1-2; 7 bases map to TRBD1. This CDR3 contains 11 residues. V shed 8 bases, J shed 7 bases, and the junction held 4 bases outside the gene matches. Germline CDR1 reads KGHSH; CDR2 reads LQKENI. CDR3 in amino acids: CASQGTVGYTF. In DNA, the CDR3 is TGTGCCAGCCAAGGGACAGTTGGCTACACCTTC.

This rearrangement joins TRBV7-3 to TRBJ2-5, with D possibly matching TRBD2 (6 bases). Germline V gene sequence: CDR1 SGHTA, CDR2 FQGTGA. The V gene lost 1 base and the J gene lost 3 bases, with 12 bases spanning the gap. The CDR3 spans 15 residues. The CDR3 sequence is CASSLNRDSEETQYF. The CDR3, as DNA: TGTGCCAGCAGCTTAAACCGGGACTCTGAAGAGACCCAGTACTTC.

The chain links TRBV27 to TRBJ1-2, with no clear D. This CDR3 has 14 residues. The V end lost 2 bases, the J end lost 5 bases, and 12 bases lay between the germline ends. CDR1 and CDR2 from the germline V gene are MNHEY and SMNVEV (reference sequence). CDR3 sequence: CASSLGGSAYGYTF. DNA of the CDR3: TGTGCCAGCAGTTTAGGCGGATCCGCATATGGCTACACCTTC.

The chain has TRBV6-1 and TRBJ1-2; maybe TRBD1 (6 bases). Trimming took 3 bases from V and 0 from J, leaving 14 bases between them. The CDR3 covers 16 residues. The germline CDR1 and CDR2 sequences are MNHNS and SASEGT. The CDR3 DNA reads TGTGCCAGCAGTGACCGCACTAGGGGGTCTAACTATGGCTACACCTTC. Translating gives CASSDRTRGSNYGYTF.